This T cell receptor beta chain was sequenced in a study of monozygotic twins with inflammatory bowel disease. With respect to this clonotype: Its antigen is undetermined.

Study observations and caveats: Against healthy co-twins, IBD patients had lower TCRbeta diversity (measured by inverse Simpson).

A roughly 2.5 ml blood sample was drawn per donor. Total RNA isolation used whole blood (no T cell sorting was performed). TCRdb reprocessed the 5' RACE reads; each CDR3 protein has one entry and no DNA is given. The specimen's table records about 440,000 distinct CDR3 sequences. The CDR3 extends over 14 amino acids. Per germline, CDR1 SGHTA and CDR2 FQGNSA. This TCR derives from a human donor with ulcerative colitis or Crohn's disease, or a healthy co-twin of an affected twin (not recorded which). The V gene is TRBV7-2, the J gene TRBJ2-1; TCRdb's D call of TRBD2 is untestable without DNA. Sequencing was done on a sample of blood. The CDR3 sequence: CASRLAGGLNEQFF.